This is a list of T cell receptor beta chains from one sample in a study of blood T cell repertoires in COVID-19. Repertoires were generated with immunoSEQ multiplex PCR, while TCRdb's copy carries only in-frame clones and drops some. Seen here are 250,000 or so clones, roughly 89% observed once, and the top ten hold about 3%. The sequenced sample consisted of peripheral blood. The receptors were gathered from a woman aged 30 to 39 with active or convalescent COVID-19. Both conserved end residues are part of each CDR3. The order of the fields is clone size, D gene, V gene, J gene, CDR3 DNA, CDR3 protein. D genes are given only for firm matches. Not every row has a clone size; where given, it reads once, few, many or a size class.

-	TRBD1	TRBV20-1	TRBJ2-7	TGCAGTGCTAGTGCCCCGACAGGGAGCTACGAGCAGTACTTC	CSASAPTGSYEQYF
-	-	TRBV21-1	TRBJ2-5	TGTGCCAGCAGCTTCCGACTAGCGGGGGCCACGTACCAAGAGACCCAGTACTTC	CASSFRLAGATYQETQYF
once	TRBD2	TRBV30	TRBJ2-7	TGTGCCTGGAGTTCCAATCGACTAGCGGGGCGCTACGAGCAGTACTTC	CAWSSNRLAGRYEQYF
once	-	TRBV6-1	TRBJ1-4	TGTGCCAGCAGTGACCAGAGGAACGGTTATGAAAAACTGTTTTTT	CASSDQRNGYEKLFF
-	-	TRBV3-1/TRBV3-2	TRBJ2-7	TGTGCCAGCAGCTCCTTTAAGGGGGGGGAGCAGTACTTC	CASSSFKGGEQYF
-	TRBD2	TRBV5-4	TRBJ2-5	TGTGCCAGCAGACTAGCGGGGGGGCAGGAGACCCAGTACTTC	CASRLAGGQETQYF
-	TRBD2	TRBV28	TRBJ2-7	TGTGCCAGCAGTTTCGACCTAGCGGGGTTAACCTACGAGCAGTACTTC	CASSFDLAGLTYEQYF
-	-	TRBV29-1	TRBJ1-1	TGCAGCGCCGGCACAGTGAACACTGAAGCTTTCTTT	CSAGTVNTEAFF
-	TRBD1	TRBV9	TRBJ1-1	TGTGCCAGCAGCGTTGGGGACAGGGATATGAACACTGAAGCTTTCTTT	CASSVGDRDMNTEAFF
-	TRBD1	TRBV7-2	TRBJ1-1	TGTGCCAGCAGCTTAGTTGGGACACAGGGGACTGAAGCTTTCTTT	CASSLVGTQGTEAFF
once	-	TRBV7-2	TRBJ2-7	TGTGCCAGCAGCAGGGGGCTAGCGGGCTACGAGCAGTACTTC	CASSRGLAGYEQYF